Sequencing of this T cell receptor beta chain was carried out in a study of read filtering for tumor transcriptome and immune sequencing. This CDR3 region has 13 residues. Germline V gene data show CDR1 as MNHEY and CDR2 as SVGAGI. Concerning this clonotype itself: A much more abundant neighbour one base away suggests this may be a read error.

Molecular barcoded adaptors covering alpha/delta and beta/gamma chains were used on roughly 400 ng RNA. TCRdb passed the reads through MiXCR, listing each CDR3 protein once. The sample shows about 39,000 distinct CDR3 sequences, more than 13% of them seen only once. Sequencing used a population of CD138-negative cells sorted from bone marrow. This receptor was obtained from a donor aged 40 or older with multiple myeloma. The chain is built from TRBV6-5 and TRBJ1-5; D is unresolved. The CDR3 DNA follows: TGTGCCAGCAGTCCTAGCCCGGGTCAGCCCCGGCATTTT. Protein product: CASSPSPGQPRHF.